This is a list of T cell receptor beta chains from one sample in a study of shared clonotypes between healthy human individuals. Data came from immunoSEQ multiplex PCR; TCRdb stores just in-frame clones and leaves some out. The sample has approximately 2,300,000 clones, around 90% seen once; the top ten hold about 0.36%. The sequencing sample was made of naive CD4+ T cells from PBMCs. Receptor source: a man aged 18 to 35 in good health. Some clones in this sample may be carry-over from other donors' samples. Both conserved end residues are part of each CDR3. Each record gives: V gene, D gene, J gene, clone size, CDR3 DNA, CDR3 protein. D genes are given only for firm matches. Size is stated for part of the rows, as once, few or many counts, or as a class when the clone is expanded.

V gene: TRBV5-4; D gene: NA; J gene: TRBJ1-1; clone size: NA; CDR3 DNA: TGTGCCAGCAGCTTGGCCCCAGGGATGAACACTGAAGCTTTCTTT; CDR3 protein: CASSLAPGMNTEAFF
V gene: TRBV5-6; D gene: NA; J gene: TRBJ2-5; clone size: once; CDR3 DNA: TGTGCCAGCAGCCCTGGAGTCCATAACCAAGAGACCCAGTACTTC; CDR3 protein: CASSPGVHNQETQYF
V gene: TRBV6-1; D gene: NA; J gene: TRBJ2-4; clone size: once; CDR3 DNA: TGTGCCAGCAGTGAATACTGGGGAAACAGGAACATTCAGTACTTC; CDR3 protein: CASSEYWGNRNIQYF
V gene: TRBV28; D gene: NA; J gene: TRBJ2-1; clone size: NA; CDR3 DNA: TGTGCCAGCAGTTTGCTCGGTGTTAGCGGTTACAATGAGCAGTTCTTC; CDR3 protein: CASSLLGVSGYNEQFF
V gene: TRBV7-2; D gene: TRBD2; J gene: TRBJ2-5; clone size: NA; CDR3 DNA: TGTGCCAGCAGCTTCCAAGCGGGAGTATGGGAGACCCAGTACTTC; CDR3 protein: CASSFQAGVWETQYF
V gene: TRBV5-8; D gene: TRBD1; J gene: TRBJ1-2; clone size: NA; CDR3 DNA: TGTGCCAGCAGCCCAGGGACAGGGGGAAGCTATGGCTACACCTTC; CDR3 protein: CASSPGTGGSYGYTF
V gene: TRBV6-5; D gene: TRBD2; J gene: TRBJ2-7; clone size: once; CDR3 DNA: TGTGCCAGCAGTTACTCCCTGACTAGCGACAAGTGGTACTTC; CDR3 protein: CASSYSLTSDKWYF
V gene: TRBV9; D gene: TRBD2; J gene: TRBJ2-3; clone size: NA; CDR3 DNA: TGTGCCAGCAGCGTGGGACTAGCGGGAACAGATACGCAGTATTTT; CDR3 protein: CASSVGLAGTDTQYF
V gene: TRBV11-3; D gene: NA; J gene: TRBJ1-1; clone size: NA; CDR3 DNA: TGTGCCAGCAGCTTAGTCTTGGGGACTGAAGCTTTCTTT; CDR3 protein: CASSLVLGTEAFF
V gene: TRBV29-1; D gene: NA; J gene: TRBJ1-1; clone size: NA; CDR3 DNA: TGCAGCGTTGAAGGCGATGGGAGCACTGAAGCTTTCTTT; CDR3 protein: CSVEGDGSTEAFF
V gene: TRBV7-3; D gene: TRBD2; J gene: TRBJ2-5; clone size: NA; CDR3 DNA: TGTGCCAGCAGCGGGACTAGCGGGAGCCGATGGCAAGAGACCCAGTACTTC; CDR3 protein: CASSGTSGSRWQETQYF